The 21 T cell receptor beta chains given below trace back to one sample, sequenced in a study of blood T cell repertoires in COVID-19. Method: immunoSEQ multiplex PCR; TCRdb's copy keeps in-frame clones and lacks some. Of about 89,000 clones in the sample, around 90% were seen once. The sequenced sample was peripheral blood. These receptors originate from a male donor with acute or convalescent COVID-19.

V gene TRBV4-2 combines with J gene TRBJ2-2, with 13 positions matching TRBD2. This CDR3 contains 21 residues. The V gene's germline CDR1 is LGHNA and CDR2 YNFKEQ. The V segment lost 4 bases and the J segment 1 base; nucleotides outside the gene matches: 15. The CDR3 loop reads CASSPSGTSGNPKLNTGELFF. As DNA, the CDR3 is TGTGCCAGCAGCCCGTCCGGGACTAGCGGGAACCCAAAGCTGAACACCGGGGAGCTGTTTTTT.

This chain connects TRBV6-4 to TRBJ2-1; 13 bases fit TRBD2. Trimming cost V 6 bases and J 4 bases; bases outside gene matches: 3. The germline V gene has CDR1 MRHNA and CDR2 SNTAGT. The CDR3 is 15 amino acids. The CDR3 loop reads CASSRLAGGYNEQFF. The CDR3 bases are TGTGCCAGCAGCCGACTAGCGGGGGGATACAATGAGCAGTTCTTC.

The chain is built from TRBV6-5 and TRBJ2-7, with D perhaps matching TRBD2 (6 bases). Germline V CDR1 and CDR2: MNHEY, SVGAGI. The CDR3 spans 14 residues. Trimming stripped 7 bases from V and 2 bases from J, with 15 bases between. The CDR3 coding sequence is TGTGCCAGCAAGACCGGGACTGGAGCCTACGAGCAGTACTTC. It is translated as CASKTGTGAYEQYF.

This clone was counted only a few times. The V call is TRBV7-3, the J call TRBJ2-2; TRBD1 matches 9 bases. After removal of 10 bases from V and 4 bases from J, the junction contained 7 bases not matched to a gene. The germline V gene has CDR1 SGHTA and CDR2 FQGTGA. The CDR3 totals 14 residues. CDR3 sequence: CATPDRGSTGELFF. The CDR3 nucleotides read TGTGCCACCCCCGACAGGGGGAGCACCGGGGAGCTGTTTTTT.

This clone was picked up one time. J is TRBJ1-6 and V is TRBV3-1 (or the pseudogene TRBV3-2), with D possibly being TRBD1 (6 bases). V was shortened by 4 bases and J by 5 bases, with 15 bases between the two germline ends. Germline V lookup: CDR1 LGHDT, CDR2 YNNKEL (reference sequence). CDR3 length: 16 amino acids. The CDR3 nucleotides read TGTGCCAGCAGCCGACAGGTGGCCCCCGATAATTCACCCCTCCACTTT. Residues: CASSRQVAPDNSPLHF.

The DNA of the CDR3 is TGTGCCAGCAGCCCGACAGGGACCTCTGGAAACACCATATATTTT. Its translation is CASSPTGTSGNTIYF. This rearrangement joins TRBV6-5 to TRBJ1-3; 7 bases match TRBD1. Germline CDR1 is MNHEY and CDR2 is SVGAGI. The CDR3 is made up of 15 amino acids. After removal of 6 bases from V and 0 bases from J, the junction contained 5 bases not matched to a gene.

In this sample, this clone turned up once. The chain carries TRBV5-1 and TRBJ1-4; 9 nucleotides match TRBD1. The CDR3 runs 15 residues. CDR1 and CDR2 from the germline V gene are SGHRS and YFSETQ. Losses at the gene ends were 4 bases for V and 5 bases for J; bases not matched to a gene: 6. Here the CDR3 reads CASSLTGTGNEKLFF. Written as DNA, the CDR3 is TGCGCCAGCAGCCTCACCGGGACAGGGAATGAAAAACTGTTTTTT.

The rearrangement uses TRBV9 and TRBJ2-2, with a tentative D call TRBD1 (5 bases). The germline CDR1 and CDR2 sequences are SGDLS and YYNGEE. The CDR3 is 14 amino acids. The V end lost 5 bases, the J end lost 2 bases, and 10 bases lay between the germline ends. The CDR3 reads CASRAGHNTGELFF. In nucleotides, the CDR3 is TGTGCCAGCAGAGCCGGACATAACACCGGGGAGCTGTTTTTT.

The chain links TRBV2 to TRBJ1-2; the match to TRBD1 covers 9 bases. This CDR3 contains 15 residues. Germline V lookup: CDR1 SNHLY, CDR2 FYNNEI. V gave up 4 bases and J gave up 7 bases; unmatched junction bases: 10. In DNA form, the CDR3 reads TGTGCCAGCAGTGCCCAACAGGGGGCTCTCACTGGCTACACCTTC. As protein: CASSAQQGALTGYTF. The full variable domain, rest sourced from reference TRBV2 and TRBJ1-2, is EPEVTQTPSHQVTQMGQEVILRCVPISNHLYFYWYRQILGQKVEFLVSFYNNEISEKSEIFDDQFSVERPDGSNFTLKIRSTKLEDSAMYFCASSAQQGALTGYTFGSGTRLTVV.

A remark on this clone: In the same sample, other DNA sequences code for this CDR3. The V and J genes are TRBV7-3 and TRBJ2-2, with D possibly TRBD2 on 6 matching bases. V lost 3 bases and J lost 5, with 7 bases in between. The germline CDR1 and CDR2 sequences are SGHTA and FQGTGA. This CDR3 contains 13 residues. The CDR3 protein is CASSFGGTGELFF. CDR3 nucleotides: TGTGCCAGCAGCTTCGGGGGTACCGGGGAGCTGTTTTTT.

The rearrangement joins TRBV6-6 to TRBJ1-5; TRBD1 matches 8 bases. The CDR3 length is 16 residues. V lost 4 bases to trimming and J lost 0 bases; unmatched junction nucleotides: 5. Germline V gene data show CDR1 as MNHNY and CDR2 as SVGAGI (reference sequence). The DNA of the CDR3 is TGTGCCAGCAGTTTTACAGGGGGGAATAGCAATCAGCCCCAGCATTTT. Protein: CASSFTGGNSNQPQHF.

This chain uses TRBV5-4 with TRBJ2-1; TRBD1 agrees at 7 bases. Trimming removed 5 bases from V and 2 bases from J; junction bases left unmatched: 7. This CDR3 comprises 15 residues. Germline-derived CDR1 and CDR2 are SGHNT and YYREEE (reference sequence). The CDR3: CASSLPGQTYNEQFF. DNA for the CDR3: TGTGCCAGCAGTTTGCCGGGACAGACCTACAATGAGCAGTTCTTC. The full variable domain, its missing parts supplied by reference TRBV5-4 and TRBJ2-1, is ETGVTQSPTHLIKTRGQQVTLRCSSQSGHNTVSWYQQALGQGPQFIFQYYREEENGRGNFPPRFSGLQFPNYSSELNVNALELDDSALYLCASSLPGQTYNEQFFGPGTRLTVL.

This rearrangement joins TRBV28 to TRBJ1-3, with 8 nucleotides matching TRBD1. Per germline, CDR1 MDHEN and CDR2 SYDVKM. The J segment lost 6 bases and the V segment lost 5 bases, leaving 9 bases of the junction unmatched. The CDR3 loop spans 15 amino acids. The CDR3 spells CASSHQGAPANTIYF. The CDR3 nucleotides are TGTGCCAGCAGTCACCAGGGGGCCCCTGCAAACACCATATATTTT.

The V and J genes are TRBV7-2 and TRBJ1-2, with TRBD1 identical over 9 bases. CDR3 length: 14 amino acids. Germline CDR1 reads SGHTA; CDR2 reads FQGNSA. V dropped 5 bases and J dropped 5; count of bases not matched to a gene: 6. This CDR3 is CASSRGTGRYGYTF. The CDR3 region has the DNA TGTGCCAGCAGCAGAGGGACAGGGAGGTATGGCTACACCTTC.

This clone was counted once. The chain couples TRBV6-7 to TRBJ1-6, with 9 bases that match TRBD1. TRBV6-7 has ORF status, its function being uncertain. V gave up 5 bases and J gave up 4 bases; unmatched junction bases: 18. This CDR3 comprises 20 residues. The CDR3 region has the DNA TGTGCCAGCAGTAAAACACCCCGAAAGACAGGGGGGAGTTATAATTCACCCCTCCACTTT. Translated, it gives CASSKTPRKTGGSYNSPLHF.

This clone was observed once. The chain employs TRBV2 and TRBJ1-2; 7 bases align to TRBD1. The CDR3 runs 18 residues. J lost 4 bases, V lost 6 bases, and 20 bases had no gene match. Germline CDR1 reads SNHLY; CDR2 reads FYNNEI. In DNA form, the CDR3 reads TGTGCCAGCAGCGCCTCCCTCTCGGACAGGAAGGGGTTCTATGGCTACACCTTC. It specifies CASSASLSDRKGFYGYTF.

V gene TRBV19 combines with J gene TRBJ1-4, with 8 bases aligning to TRBD1. V dropped 6 bases and J dropped 8; count of bases not matched to a gene: 11. The length of the CDR3 is 15 residues. The germline V gene has CDR1 LNHDA and CDR2 SQIVND (reference sequence). CDR3 protein: CASRPGTGPLEKLFF. CDR3 nucleotides: TGTGCCAGTAGACCCGGGACAGGACCGTTAGAAAAACTGTTTTTT. Filled out from reference TRBV19 and TRBJ1-4, the complete variable domain reads DGGITQSPKYLFRKEGQNVTLSCEQNLNHDAMYWYRQDPGQGLRLIYYSQIVNDFQKGDIAEGYSVSREKKESFPLTVTSAQKNPTAFYLCASRPGTGPLEKLFFGSGTQLSVL.

The chain carries TRBV12-3 or TRBV12-4 and TRBJ1-2; a weak D match, TRBD1 (5 bases). The V and J ends lost 6 bases and 4 bases respectively, with 12 bases between them. The CDR3 totals 13 residues. The CDR3 is CASSPREGYGYTF. In DNA form, the CDR3 reads TGTGCCAGCAGCCCCAGGGAGGGCTATGGCTACACCTTC.

Only one count was recorded for this clone. This rearrangement joins TRBV7-6 to TRBJ2-1; 14 nucleotides line up with TRBD2. The CDR3 spans 16 residues. The germline gives CDR1 SGHVS, CDR2 FNYEAQ. Trimming took 4 bases from V and 6 from J; bases not matched to a gene: 5. CDR3 nucleotide sequence: TGTGCCAGCAGCTCTAGACTAGCGGGGGGGCCCAATGAGCAGTTCTTC. Translation gives CASSSRLAGGPNEQFF. Variable domain in full (rest from reference TRBV7-6 and TRBJ2-1): GAGVSQSPRYKVTKRGQDVALRCDPISGHVSLYWYRQALGQGPEFLTYFNYEAQQDKSGLPNDRFSAERPEGSISTLTIQRTEQRDSAMYRCASSSRLAGGPNEQFFGPGTRLTVL.

The rearrangement joins TRBV28 to TRBJ2-5; the match to TRBD1 covers 11 bases. This CDR3 has 14 amino acids. V was pared by 5 bases and J by 3 bases, with 2 bases of the junction left unmatched. Germline values: CDR1 MDHEN, CDR2 SYDVKM. The CDR3 bases are TGTGCCAGCAGTGGGGGACAGGGGGAAGAGACCCAGTACTTC. Protein: CASSGGQGEETQYF.

The chain uses TRBV11-2 and TRBJ2-2; 9 nucleotides line up with TRBD1. CDR3 size: 15 residues. From germline, CDR1 is SGHAT and CDR2 FQNNGV. Trimming removed 2 bases from V and 7 bases from J; junction bases left unmatched: 5. CDR3 in amino acids: CASSLPDRGVGELFF. The DNA for the CDR3 is TGTGCCAGCAGCTTACCGGACAGGGGTGTCGGGGAGCTGTTTTTT. Looking up the rest from reference TRBV11-2 and TRBJ2-2 gives the full variable domain: EAGVAQSPRYKIIEKRQSVAFWCNPISGHATLYWYQQILGQGPKLLIQFQNNGVVDDSQLPKDRFSAERLKGVDSTLKIQPAKLEDSAVYLCASSLPDRGVGELFFGEGSRLTVL.